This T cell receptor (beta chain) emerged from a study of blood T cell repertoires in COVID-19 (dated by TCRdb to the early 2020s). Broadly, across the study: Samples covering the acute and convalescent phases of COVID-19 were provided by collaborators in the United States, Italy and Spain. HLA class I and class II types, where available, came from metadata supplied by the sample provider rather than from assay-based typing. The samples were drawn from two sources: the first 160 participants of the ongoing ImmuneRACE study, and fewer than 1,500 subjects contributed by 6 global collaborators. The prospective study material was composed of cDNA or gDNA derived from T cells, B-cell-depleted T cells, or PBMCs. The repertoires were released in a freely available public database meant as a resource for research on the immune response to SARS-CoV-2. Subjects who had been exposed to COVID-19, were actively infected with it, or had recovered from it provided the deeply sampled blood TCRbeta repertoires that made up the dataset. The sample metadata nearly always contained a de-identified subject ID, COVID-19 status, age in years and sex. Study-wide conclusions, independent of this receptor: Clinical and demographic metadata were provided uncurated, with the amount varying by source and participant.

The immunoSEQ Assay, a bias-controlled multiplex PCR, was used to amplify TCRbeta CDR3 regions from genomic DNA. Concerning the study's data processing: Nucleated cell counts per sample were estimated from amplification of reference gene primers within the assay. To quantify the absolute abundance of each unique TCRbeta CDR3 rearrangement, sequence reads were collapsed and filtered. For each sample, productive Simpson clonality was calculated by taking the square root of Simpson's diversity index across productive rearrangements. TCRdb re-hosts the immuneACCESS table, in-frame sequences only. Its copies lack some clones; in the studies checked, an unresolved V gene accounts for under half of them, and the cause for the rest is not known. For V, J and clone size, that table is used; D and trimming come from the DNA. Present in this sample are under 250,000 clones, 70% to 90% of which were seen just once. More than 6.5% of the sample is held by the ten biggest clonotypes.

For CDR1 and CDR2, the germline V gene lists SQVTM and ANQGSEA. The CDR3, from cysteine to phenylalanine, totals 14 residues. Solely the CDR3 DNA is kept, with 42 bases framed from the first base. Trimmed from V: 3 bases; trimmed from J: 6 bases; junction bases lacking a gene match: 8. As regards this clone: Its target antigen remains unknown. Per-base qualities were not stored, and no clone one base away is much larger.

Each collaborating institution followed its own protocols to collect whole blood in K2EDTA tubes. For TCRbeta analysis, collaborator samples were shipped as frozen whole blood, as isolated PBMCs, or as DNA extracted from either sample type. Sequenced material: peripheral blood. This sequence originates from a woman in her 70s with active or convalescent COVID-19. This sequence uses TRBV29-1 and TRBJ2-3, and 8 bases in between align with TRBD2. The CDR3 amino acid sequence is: CSVDPAGVPDTQYF. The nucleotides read TGCAGCGTTGACCCAGCGGGGGTTCCGGATACGCAGTATTTT.